This T cell receptor beta chain was sequenced in a study of blood T cell repertoires in COVID-19. Germline V lookup: CDR1 SGHNT, CDR2 YYREEE (reference sequence). The CDR3 is 14 residues long. Trimming cost V 0 bases and J 8 bases, with 11 bases left between them. In the original processing: Reference gene primer amplification yielded estimated nucleated cell counts. TCRdb keeps only in-frame clones here, not all; method: immunoSEQ multiplex PCR. V and J calls and clone size are as listed in that table; D and trimming were resolved from the DNA. The sample lists approximately 150,000 clones; approximately 88% were seen once. There are a few counts of this clone.

The V gene is TRBV5-4, the J gene TRBJ2-2, with a weak D call TRBD2 (5 bases). The sequenced sample was peripheral blood. The TCR originated in a man between 70 and 80 years old with acute or convalescent COVID-19. CDR3 nucleotides: TGTGCCAGCAGCTTGGGGCTAGCTGGGGGGGAGCTGTTTTTT. Its translation is CASSLGLAGGELFF.